Each of the 6 T cell receptor beta chains below was sequenced from the same sample in a study of blood T cell repertoires in COVID-19 (dated by TCRdb to 2018 to 2021). Receptor amplification or capture employed the immunoSEQ multiplex PCR assay. TCRdb carries this immuneACCESS record with in-frame sequences only. Its versions omit some clonotypes, under half of them owing to an unresolved V gene in the studies checked, with the rest unexplained. The sample table shows about 150,000 clones, and roughly 89% are seen once. Under 3% of the sample is in the top ten clones. Sequencing was performed on peripheral blood. The source of these receptors is a man in his 60s with active or convalescent COVID-19.

The V and J genes are TRBV7-2 and TRBJ1-2, with D possibly matching TRBD1 (6 bases). There are 14 residues in the CDR3. Trimming removed 2 bases from V and 3 bases from J, with 10 bases in between. Germline CDR1 SGHTA, CDR2 FQGNSA. The CDR3 coding sequence is TGTGCCAGCAGCTTAAACAGGGCCCACTATGGCTACACCTTC. This translates into CASSLNRAHYGYTF. The full variable domain, in which reference TRBV7-2 and TRBJ1-2 provide the parts outside the CDR3, is GAGVSQSPSNKVTEKGKDVELRCDPISGHTALYWYRQSLGQGLEFLIYFQGNSAPDKSGLPSDRFSAERTGGSVSTLTIQRTQQEDSAVYLCASSLNRAHYGYTFGSGTRLTVV.

The gene calls are TRBV7-9 and TRBJ1-1, with D hard to call. The V end lost 5 bases, the J end lost 3 bases, and 10 bases lay between the germline ends. The CDR3 spans 13 residues. The V gene's germline CDR1 is SEHNR and CDR2 FQNEAQ (reference sequence). In DNA form, the CDR3 reads TGTGCCAGCAGCCGCAAATCGGACACTGAAGCTTTCTTT. This sequence encodes CASSRKSDTEAFF.

This chain links TRBV15 with TRBJ2-5, with D possibly being TRBD1 (6 bases). In germline, CDR1 is LNHNV, CDR2 YYDKDF (reference sequence). The length of the CDR3 is 14 residues. With 4 bases removed from V and 4 bases from J, the gap between germline ends came to 13 bases. This CDR3 is CATSNPEGVETQYF. The CDR3 DNA reads TGTGCCACCAGCAATCCAGAGGGGGTAGAGACCCAGTACTTC.

The chain has TRBV30 and TRBJ1-1; possibly TRBD1 for D (6 bases). CDR1 and CDR2 from the germline V gene are GTSNPN and SVGIG (reference sequence). V lost 1 base, J lost 1 base, and 13 bases lay in between. This CDR3 is built from 15 residues. The CDR3 reads CAWSAPGVGNTEAFF. CDR3 DNA sequence: TGTGCCTGGAGTGCCCCAGGGGTCGGGAACACTGAAGCTTTCTTT.

V gene TRBV6-2 or TRBV6-3 combines with J gene TRBJ2-1, with 10 bases aligning to TRBD2. CDR1 is MNHEY and CDR2 is SVGEGT in the germline V gene. The CDR3 is made up of 15 amino acids. V was pared by 6 bases and J by 8 bases, with 10 bases of the junction left unmatched. The CDR3 coding sequence is TGTGCCAGCAGCCTCGGTTTAGCGGGAGGAGATGAGCAGTTCTTC. It is translated as CASSLGLAGGDEQFF.

This clone was seen a few times. V is TRBV27 and J is TRBJ2-7; maybe TRBD1 (6 bases). V lost 6 bases and J lost 7, with 19 bases in between. The germline V gene encodes CDR1 MNHEY and CDR2 SMNVEV (reference sequence). This CDR3 is built from 14 residues. CDR3 DNA: TGTGCCAGCAGAAGTCAGCAGGGGTTGGGTGAGCAGTACTTC. This codes for CASRSQQGLGEQYF.